One TCR beta chain is described in this entry. What it recognizes is unknown. This sample is part of a study of STAT5B mutations in CD4+ large granular lymphocyte leukemia. Broader study findings: Higher CD4+ than CD8+ T-LGLL clonality might reflect small sample size.

Sequencing was performed with immunoSEQ multiplex PCR; in TCRdb, only in-frame clones are kept and a portion is missing. The sample consists of 15,000 to 20,000 clones, approximately 84% of them appearing once. Buffy coats from healthy blood donors served as controls. The sequenced sample was CD4+ T cells from blood buffy coats. The sequence derives from a human donor in good health.

CDR3 residues: CASSLYAGGPETQYF. The DNA of the CDR3 is TGTGCCAGCAGCTTATATGCGGGAGGGCCAGAGACCCAGTACTTC. The rearrangement uses TRBV7-2 and TRBJ2-5; 9 bases match TRBD2. V lost 2 bases to trimming and J lost 4 bases; unmatched junction nucleotides: 5. The CDR3 has 15 residues. Germline lookup yields CDR1 SGHTA and CDR2 FQGNSA. Full variable domain (rest looked up from reference TRBV7-2 and TRBJ2-5): GAGVSQSPSNKVTEKGKDVELRCDPISGHTALYWYRQSLGQGLEFLIYFQGNSAPDKSGLPSDRFSAERTGGSVSTLTIQRTQQEDSAVYLCASSLYAGGPETQYFGPGTRLLVL.